The T cell receptor beta chain under discussion was sequenced for a study of human T cells and chemical hapten exposure (dated by TCRdb to the early 2020s). With regard to the full study: For sensitization, 2% DPC in acetone was applied to a 2 cm by 2 cm area of upper inner arm skin. Weekly therapeutic DPC doses were additionally applied to the scalp of patients throughout the roughly 25-week study period. Patch testing was done on the upper back using Finn chambers containing 0.01% DPC, and results were scored after 6 days according to International Contact Dermatitis Research Group standards. The mostly female patient cohort included alopecia areata with under or over 50% scalp involvement, alopecia totalis and alopecia universalis. Libraries were pooled for sequencing, and per-sample TCR yields varied mainly because of small differences in library volumes within the pool. The study tracked peripheral blood TCR repertoire changes in vivo during primary and secondary sensitization to the hapten diphenylcyclopropenone (DPC) in alopecia patients. Blood was sampled from patients pre-sensitization (week 0) and at 2, 6 and about 24 weeks after DPC sensitization. About 28 alopecia patients gave blood for TCR sequencing at one to four time points (pre-sensitization, 2, 6 and 24 weeks). The paper as a whole reports these results and caveats: Because all patients had alopecia, a presumed autoimmune disease, the immune response of the patients might differ from that of healthy individuals. The number of TCRs above 1 in 1000 frequency did not change with DPC sensitization; there was no evidence of global repertoire structure alterations. Compared with pre-sensitization or healthy control sets, expanded TCRs formed significantly more large CDR3 similarity clusters, which is consistent with antigen-driven responses. Repeated subsampling changed both the strength of the expansion versus patch-test correlation and the threshold at which the correlation became significant. Patch test score was positively correlated with the number of PT1 expanded TCRs, with significance at thresholds 8, 16 and 32 but not at 4.

Interpreted using the paper, the time point label stands for: patch test 2, 6 weeks after DPC sensitization. The treatment or condition label corresponds to: therapeutic diphenylcyclopropenone sensitization with weekly scalp DPC. Blood at each patch-test visit was drawn before the patch test was applied. Eligible patients were aged 18 to 70, diagnosed with alopecia, deemed suitable for DPC therapy, and excluded if pregnant. Unfractionated whole blood was collected in Tempus Blood RNA tubes, and total RNA was extracted from that blood. From its cysteine to its phenylalanine, the CDR3 spans 14 amino acids. Just the 42-base CDR3 DNA is kept, in frame starting at base 1. The germline V gene yields ENHRY for CDR1 and SYGVKD for CDR2. The V end loses 10 bases and the J end loses 0 bases, and a stretch of 13 bases separates them. A few counts support this clonotype. The antigen this receptor binds is unknown. Per-nucleotide qualities are absent, and no much larger clonotype sits a single base away.

Libraries were constructed by RACE. For sequencing, a NextSeq 500 was employed. Library preparation attached unique molecular identifiers to individual cDNA molecules for quantitative, reproducible TCR counting. For every blood RNA sample, sequencing covered both the TCR alpha and TCR beta chains. The study's processing was this. The median number of TCRs per sample was approximately 93,000, ranging from 23,224 to 690,600. V, J and CDR3 annotation of the TCR reads was performed with the Decombinator software suite. Every sample was subsampled to the same number of TCRs (28,000) for the PS versus PT1 abundance plots. Expanded TCRs were defined as absent before sensitization and observed at least eight times at the 2-week time point. TCRdb took the public reads, trimmed them with fastp at Q25, ran MiXCR for clone calling and kept in-frame beta chains. Merged by CDR3 protein, the rows form single entries marked with the most common genes and DNA. Here the V and J calls rest on TCRdb's processing, not on the authors' analysis. The sample yields 350,000 to 400,000 distinct CDR3 sequences; around 6% were counted once. The top ten hold around 6% of the sample.

The rearrangement joined TRBV10-3 to TRBJ2-1, with the D segment identity uncertain. This clonotype originated in a woman between 18 and 30 years old with alopecia areata. Some clones in this sample may be carry-over from other donors' samples. Source: whole blood, taken in connection with sensitization to the hapten diphenylcyclopropenone (DPC). The DNA sequence follows: TGTGCCACCTCCGGCGAGAGCTCCTACAATGAGCAGTTCTTC. Translated, it reads CATSGESSYNEQFF.